The TCR beta chain described here comes from a study of blood T cell repertoires in COVID-19. Overall study context: The samples span acute and convalescent COVID-19 from the United States, Italy and Spain.

This clone was counted a single time. Source study methods: Amplification of reference gene primers provided the estimated nucleated cell counts. Sequencing used immunoSEQ multiplex PCR; TCRdb keeps in-frame clones, though not all of them. V, J and clone size reflect that table, while D and trimming were determined from the DNA. The sample gives some 380,000 clones, 88% of which show up once; approximately 2% is in the top ten. The study drew participants aged about 18 to 95 years from some 25 US areas. Trimming cost V 10 bases and J 9 bases, with 21 bases left between them. The V gene's germline CDR1 is MNHEY and CDR2 SVGAGI. The CDR3 extends over 13 amino acids.

The receptor's source is a woman in her thirties or forties with acute COVID-19. Sequencing was performed on PBMCs or T cells enriched from blood (not recorded which). The chain links TRBV6-5 to TRBJ2-5; possibly TRBD1 for D (5 bases). For the CDR3, the DNA is TGTGCCATATCCTTGGACACCCGTGAGGCCCAGTACTTC. Translation gives CAISLDTREAQYF.